This passage covers 3 T cell receptor beta chains from one sample sequenced in a study of siplizumab effects on memory and regulatory T cells. Profiled with immunoSEQ multiplex PCR; TCRdb holds only in-frame clones, not every one. Of 92,000 or so clones listed, around 89% are singletons. Material: CD4+ T cells sorted from blood. Receptors were obtained from a human donor in good health.

J is TRBJ2-5 and V is TRBV5-6; D tentatively fits TRBD1 or TRBD2 (5 bases each). The CDR3 extends over 14 amino acids. Germline loops: CDR1 SGHDT, CDR2 YYEEEE. V lost 4 bases, J lost 3 bases, and 13 bases lay in between. The CDR3 DNA reads TGTGCCAGCAGCCCGGGGACGCTGGAAGAGACCCAGTACTTC. This sequence encodes CASSPGTLEETQYF. Full variable domain (missing parts from reference TRBV5-6 and TRBJ2-5): DAGVTQSPTHLIKTRGQQVTLRCSPKSGHDTVSWYQQALGQGPQFIFQYYEEEERQRGNFPDRFSGHQFPNYSSELNVNALLLGDSALYLCASSPGTLEETQYFGPGTRLLVL.

The chain combines TRBV6-5 with TRBJ1-5, with D maybe TRBD1 (6 bases). The CDR3 totals 13 residues. The V end lost 5 bases, the J end lost 3 bases, and 8 bases lay between the germline ends. Germline V gene data show CDR1 as MNHEY and CDR2 as SVGAGI. This CDR3 reads CASSRTVNQPQHF. CDR3 in DNA: TGTGCCAGCAGTAGGACAGTCAATCAGCCCCAGCATTTT.

The CDR3: CASSYRLADTQYF. The CDR3 DNA reads as TGTGCCAGCAGCTATCGTCTAGCGGATACGCAGTATTTT. The rearrangement uses TRBV7-9 and TRBJ2-3, with D tentatively TRBD2 (6 bases). This CDR3 is 13 amino acids long. The germline V and J ends were trimmed by 4 bases and 6 bases, with 11 bases remaining between them. CDR1 is SEHNR and CDR2 is FQNEAQ in the germline V gene (reference sequence).